This T cell receptor beta chain stems from a study of blood T cell repertoires in COVID-19. Per the study methods: Amplification of reference gene primers was used by the study to estimate nucleated cell counts. TCRdb's table, derived via immunoSEQ multiplex PCR, lists solely in-frame clones and lacks some. For V, J and clone size, that table is used; D and trimming come from the DNA. The sample lists about 200,000 clones, under 90% seen once, with 3.5% to 4% in the top ten. The sequenced sample consisted of PBMCs or T cells enriched from blood (not recorded which). The receptor's source is a woman in her 30s with acute COVID-19.

In DNA form, the CDR3 reads TGCAGCGTTGGGTCCGGGACAGGGTCTCAGCCCCAGCATTTT. Translated, it gives CSVGSGTGSQPQHF. The rearrangement links TRBV29-1 to TRBJ1-5; 9 nucleotides align to TRBD1. This CDR3 region has 14 residues. With V trimmed by 4 bases and J by 6 bases, 7 bases remained unmatched. Germline CDR1 and CDR2: SQVTM and ANQGSEA. Complete variable domain (other parts from reference TRBV29-1 and TRBJ1-5): SAVISQKPSRDICQRGTSLTIQCQVDSQVTMMFWYRQQPGQSLTLIATANQGSEATYESGFVIDKFPISRPNLTFSTLTVSNMSPEDSSIYLCSVGSGTGSQPQHFGDGTRLSIL.